This is a list of T cell receptor beta chains from one sample in a study of a mutant IDH1 vaccine in newly diagnosed glioma. Their cognate antigens are unknown. Sequencing was performed with immunoSEQ multiplex PCR; in TCRdb, only in-frame clones are kept and a portion is missing. The table has around 30,000 clones, roughly four fifths seen once. Sequenced here: PBMCs, sampled from a glioma patient whose treatment included an IDH1 peptide vaccine. Receptors originate from a woman under 30 with glioma. The CDR3 runs from the conserved cysteine through the conserved F or W. D genes are given only for firm matches. Clone size appears in some rows only: once, few, many, or a class for an expanded clone.

TRBJ1-2	NA	NA	TRBV7-2	TGTGCCAGCAGCCCCTTCGGTGGGACGGTCTATGGCTACACCTTC	CASSPFGGTVYGYTF
TRBJ2-7	TRBD2	NA	TRBV5-6	TGTGCCAGCGCCCCTCGGACTAGCGGGAGGGAACAGACCTACGAGCAGTACTTC	CASAPRTSGREQTYEQYF
TRBJ2-5	NA	NA	TRBV7-6	TGTGCCAGCAGCCTAGAAGGGGCTTGGAAAGAGACCCAGTACTTC	CASSLEGAWKETQYF
TRBJ2-7	TRBD2	NA	TRBV27	TGTGCCAGCACCTCCTTTGGGCTAGCGGGAGACGAGCAGTACTTC	CASTSFGLAGDEQYF
TRBJ2-1	TRBD1	once	TRBV7-6	TGTGCCAGCAGCCCCGACAGGGCTCAGGAGCAGTTCTTC	CASSPDRAQEQFF
TRBJ2-7	TRBD1	NA	TRBV6-6	TGTGCCAGCAGTCAACAGGGGAGCTCCTACGAGCAGTACTTC	CASSQQGSSYEQYF
TRBJ2-3	NA	NA	TRBV18	TGTGCCAGCTCACCACCGTTGGCAATGGGTGGAGATACGCAGTATTTT	CASSPPLAMGGDTQYF
TRBJ2-7	NA	NA	TRBV5-6	TGTGCCAGCAGCCACGACAGGAGCTCCTACGAGCAGTACTTC	CASSHDRSSYEQYF
TRBJ2-4	TRBD2	few	TRBV28	TGTGCCAGCAGAGGGGTAGCGGGGTCACTAGCCAAAAACATTCAGTACTTC	CASRGVAGSLAKNIQYF
TRBJ2-1	NA	NA	TRBV9	TGTGCCAGCAGCGTAGCTGCTGGATCCCATGAGCAGTTCTTC	CASSVAAGSHEQFF
TRBJ2-1	TRBD2	NA	TRBV10-3	TGTGCCATCAGCCCCGGCGGGGGGGAGGGTGAGCAGTTCTTC	CAISPGGGEGEQFF
TRBJ2-2	NA	few	TRBV7-2	TGTGCCAGCAGCTTAGCAGCTTGGGAGCTGTTTTTT	CASSLAAWELFF
TRBJ2-3	TRBD1	NA	TRBV19	TGTGCCAGTAGAGGGGACAGGGGCCCCACAGATACGCAGTATTTT	CASRGDRGPTDTQYF
TRBJ2-7	NA	NA	TRBV7-2	TGTGCCAGCAGCTTAACCTACGAGCAGTACTTC	CASSLTYEQYF